Sequencing of this T cell receptor (beta chain) was carried out in a study of blood T cell repertoires in COVID-19. The CDR3 sequence is 16 residues long. Germline V gives CDR1 SGHRS, CDR2 YFSETQ. The V gene lost 0 bases and the J gene lost 3 bases, with 13 bases spanning the gap. In the authors' workflow: Reference gene primer amplification gave estimated nucleated cell counts. TCRdb's copy holds only in-frame clones and misses some; the assay was immunoSEQ multiplex PCR. V and J calls and clone size are as listed in that table; D and trimming were resolved from the DNA. Seen here are under 350,000 clones, around 85% observed once, and the top ten hold 4% to 5.5%. Across under 25 US areas, participants ranged in age from about 18 to 100 years. Participant-given clinical history determined each cohort assignment.

This clonotype was sampled from a woman between 40 and 55 years old with acute COVID-19. Sequencing was performed on PBMCs or T cells enriched from blood (not recorded which). V usage is TRBV5-1 and J usage is TRBJ2-4; D gene uncertain. CDR3 sequence reads: CASSLVPISGKNIQYF. The CDR3 DNA is TGCGCCAGCAGCTTGGTCCCGATTTCGGGCAAAAACATTCAGTACTTC.